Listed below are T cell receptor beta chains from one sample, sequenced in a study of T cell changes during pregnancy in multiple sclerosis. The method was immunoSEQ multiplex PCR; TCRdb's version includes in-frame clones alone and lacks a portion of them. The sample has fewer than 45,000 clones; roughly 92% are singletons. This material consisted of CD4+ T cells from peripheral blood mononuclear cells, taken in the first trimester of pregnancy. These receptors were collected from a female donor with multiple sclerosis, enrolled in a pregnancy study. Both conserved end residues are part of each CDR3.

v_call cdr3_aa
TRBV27 CASSPGQGVSGNTIYF
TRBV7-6 CASSLSTGTANGYTF
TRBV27 CASSLAAQGSNVLTF
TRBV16 CASSLRTGPNTEAFF
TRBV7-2 CASSLGDLGRRMF
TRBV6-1 CASSGGQPYSNQPQHF
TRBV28 CASNREPGELFF
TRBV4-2 CASSQGQGDLQETQYF
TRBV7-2 CASSLGGQGPYEQYF
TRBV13 CASSRFAQETQYF
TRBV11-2 CASSLDAYNEQFF
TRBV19 CASSITGVDGELFF
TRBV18 CASSPKTGINTEAFF
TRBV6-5 CASSPAVQRSEQYF
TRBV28 CASSPMLAGGETQYF